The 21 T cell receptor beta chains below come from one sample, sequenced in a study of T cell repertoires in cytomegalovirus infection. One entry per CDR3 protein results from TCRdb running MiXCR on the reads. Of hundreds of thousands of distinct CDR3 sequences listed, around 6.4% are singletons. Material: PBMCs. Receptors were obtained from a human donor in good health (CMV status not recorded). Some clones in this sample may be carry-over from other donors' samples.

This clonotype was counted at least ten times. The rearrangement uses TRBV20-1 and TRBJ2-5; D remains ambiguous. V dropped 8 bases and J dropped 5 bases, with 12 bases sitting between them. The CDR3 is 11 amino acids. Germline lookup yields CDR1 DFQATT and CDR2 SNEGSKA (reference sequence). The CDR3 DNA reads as TGCAGTACACCTTTGGCGGAGACCCAGTACTTC. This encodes CSTPLAETQYF.

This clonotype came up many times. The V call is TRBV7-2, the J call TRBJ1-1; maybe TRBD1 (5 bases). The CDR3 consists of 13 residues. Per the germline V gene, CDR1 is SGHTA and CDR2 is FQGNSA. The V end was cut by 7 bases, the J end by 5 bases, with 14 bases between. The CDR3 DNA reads TGTGCCAGCAACATAGGGGATAGGACTGAAGCTTTCTTT. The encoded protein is CASNIGDRTEAFF.

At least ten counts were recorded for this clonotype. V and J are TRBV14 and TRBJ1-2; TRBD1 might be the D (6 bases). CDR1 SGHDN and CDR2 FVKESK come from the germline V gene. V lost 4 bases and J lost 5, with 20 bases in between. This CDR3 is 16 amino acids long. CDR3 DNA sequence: TGTGCCAGCAGCCCGACATTTGCCGGGACATCTTATGGCTACACCTTC. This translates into CASSPTFAGTSYGYTF.

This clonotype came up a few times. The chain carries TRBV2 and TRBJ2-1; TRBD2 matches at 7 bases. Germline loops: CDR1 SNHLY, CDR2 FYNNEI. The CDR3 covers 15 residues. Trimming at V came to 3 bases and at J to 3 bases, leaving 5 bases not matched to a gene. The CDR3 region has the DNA TGTGCCAGCAGTGACCCCGGGGGGATCTACAATGAGCAGTTCTTC. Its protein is CASSDPGGIYNEQFF. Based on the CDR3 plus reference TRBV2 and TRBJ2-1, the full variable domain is EPEVTQTPSHQVTQMGQEVILRCVPISNHLYFYWYRQILGQKVEFLVSFYNNEISEKSEIFDDQFSVERPDGSNFTLKIRSTKLEDSAMYFCASSDPGGIYNEQFFGPGTRLTVL.

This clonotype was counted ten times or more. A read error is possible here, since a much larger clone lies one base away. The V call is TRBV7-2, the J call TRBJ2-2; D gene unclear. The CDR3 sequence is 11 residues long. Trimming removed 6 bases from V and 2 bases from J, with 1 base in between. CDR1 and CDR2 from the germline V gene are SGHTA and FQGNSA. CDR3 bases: TGTGCCAGCAGTAACACCGGGGAGCTGTTTTTT. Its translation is CASSNTGELFF.

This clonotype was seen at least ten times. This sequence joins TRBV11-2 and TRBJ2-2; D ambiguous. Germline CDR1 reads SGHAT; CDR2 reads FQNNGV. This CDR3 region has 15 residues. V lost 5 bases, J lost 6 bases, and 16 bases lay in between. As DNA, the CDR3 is TGTGCCAGCAGCCCCCTCCAACTGCCCTCCGGGGAGCTGTTTTTT. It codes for CASSPLQLPSGELFF.

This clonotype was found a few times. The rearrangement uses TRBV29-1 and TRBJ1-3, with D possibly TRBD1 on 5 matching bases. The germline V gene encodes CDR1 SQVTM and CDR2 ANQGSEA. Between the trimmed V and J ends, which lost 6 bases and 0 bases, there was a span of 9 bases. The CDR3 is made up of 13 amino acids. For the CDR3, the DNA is TGCAGCGTGTCCGGGACCTCTGGAAACACCATATATTTT. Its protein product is CSVSGTSGNTIYF.

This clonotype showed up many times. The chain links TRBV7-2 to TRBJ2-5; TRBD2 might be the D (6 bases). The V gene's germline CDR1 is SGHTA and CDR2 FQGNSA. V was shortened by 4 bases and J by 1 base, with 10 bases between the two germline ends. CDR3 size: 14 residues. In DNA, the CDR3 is TGTGCCAGCAGCTCCCGGGACTTCCAAGAGACCCAGTACTTC. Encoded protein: CASSSRDFQETQYF.

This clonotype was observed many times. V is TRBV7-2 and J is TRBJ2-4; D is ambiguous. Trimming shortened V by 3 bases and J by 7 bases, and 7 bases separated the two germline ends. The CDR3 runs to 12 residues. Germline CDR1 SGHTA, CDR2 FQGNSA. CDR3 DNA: TGTGCCAGCAGCTTTGGGTACAACATTCAGTACTTC. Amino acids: CASSFGYNIQYF.

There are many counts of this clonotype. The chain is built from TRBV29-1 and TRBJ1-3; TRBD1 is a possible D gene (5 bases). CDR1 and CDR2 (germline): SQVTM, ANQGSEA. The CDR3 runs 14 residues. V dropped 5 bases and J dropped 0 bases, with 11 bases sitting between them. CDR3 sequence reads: CSVHRDLSGNTIYF. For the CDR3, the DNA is TGCAGCGTTCACCGGGACCTCTCTGGAAACACCATATATTTT. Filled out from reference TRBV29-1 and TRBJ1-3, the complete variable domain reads SAVISQKPSRDICQRGTSLTIQCQVDSQVTMMFWYRQQPGQSLTLIATANQGSEATYESGFVIDKFPISRPNLTFSTLTVSNMSPEDSSIYLCSVHRDLSGNTIYFGEGSWLTVV.

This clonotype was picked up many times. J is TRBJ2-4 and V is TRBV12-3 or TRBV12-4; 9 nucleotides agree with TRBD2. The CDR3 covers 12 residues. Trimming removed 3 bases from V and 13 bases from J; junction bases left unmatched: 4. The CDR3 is CASSFSGGLQYF. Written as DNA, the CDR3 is TGTGCCAGCAGTTTTAGCGGGGGACTACAGTACTTC.

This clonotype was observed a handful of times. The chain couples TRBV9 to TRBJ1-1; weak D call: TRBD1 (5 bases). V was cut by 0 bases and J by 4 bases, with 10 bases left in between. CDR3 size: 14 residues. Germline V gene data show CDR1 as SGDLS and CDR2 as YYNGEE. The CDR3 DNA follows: TGTGCCAGCAGCGTAGTCAGGGAGACCACTGAAGCTTTCTTT. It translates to CASSVVRETTEAFF.

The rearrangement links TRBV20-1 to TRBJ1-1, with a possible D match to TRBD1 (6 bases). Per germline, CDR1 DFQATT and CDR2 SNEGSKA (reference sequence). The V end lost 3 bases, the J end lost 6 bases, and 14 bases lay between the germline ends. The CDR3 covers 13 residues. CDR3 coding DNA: TGCAGTGCTAGGACAGGAGGAACCCCTGAAGCTTTCTTT. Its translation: CSARTGGTPEAFF.

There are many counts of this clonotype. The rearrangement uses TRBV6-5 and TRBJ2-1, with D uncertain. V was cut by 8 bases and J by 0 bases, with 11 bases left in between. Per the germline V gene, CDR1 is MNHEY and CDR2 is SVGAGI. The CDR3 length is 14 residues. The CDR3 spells CASHYSSSYNEQFF. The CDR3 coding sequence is TGTGCCAGCCACTATTCCTCCTCCTACAATGAGCAGTTCTTC.

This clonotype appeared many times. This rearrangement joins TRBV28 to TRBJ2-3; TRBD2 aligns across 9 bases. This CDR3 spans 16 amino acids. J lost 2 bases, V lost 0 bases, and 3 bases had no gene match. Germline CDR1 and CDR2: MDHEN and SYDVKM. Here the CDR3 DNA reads TGTGCCAGCAGTTTATGGGCTAGCGGGGACACAGATACGCAGTATTTT. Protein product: CASSLWASGDTDTQYF.

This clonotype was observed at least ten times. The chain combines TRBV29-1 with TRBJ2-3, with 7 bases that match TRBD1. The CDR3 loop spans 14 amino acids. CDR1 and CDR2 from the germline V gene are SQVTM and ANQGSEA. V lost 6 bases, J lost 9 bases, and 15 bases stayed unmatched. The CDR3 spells CSVNLPGQSLTQYF. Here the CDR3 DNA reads TGCAGCGTAAACCTCCCGGGACAGAGTTTGACGCAGTATTTT.

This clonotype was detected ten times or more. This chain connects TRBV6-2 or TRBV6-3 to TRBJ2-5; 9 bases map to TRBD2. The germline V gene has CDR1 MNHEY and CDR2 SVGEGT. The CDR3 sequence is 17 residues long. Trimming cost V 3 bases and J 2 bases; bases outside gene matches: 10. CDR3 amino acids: CASSYGPSGVIQETQYF. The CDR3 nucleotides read TGTGCCAGCAGTTATGGACCTAGCGGGGTGATACAAGAGACCCAGTACTTC.

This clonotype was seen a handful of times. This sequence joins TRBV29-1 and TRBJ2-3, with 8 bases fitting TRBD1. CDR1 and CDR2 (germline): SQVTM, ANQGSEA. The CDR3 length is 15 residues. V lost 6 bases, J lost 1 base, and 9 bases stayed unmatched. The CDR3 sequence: CSVRPDRDGTDTQYF. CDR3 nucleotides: TGCAGCGTGCGACCGGACAGGGATGGCACAGATACGCAGTATTTT.

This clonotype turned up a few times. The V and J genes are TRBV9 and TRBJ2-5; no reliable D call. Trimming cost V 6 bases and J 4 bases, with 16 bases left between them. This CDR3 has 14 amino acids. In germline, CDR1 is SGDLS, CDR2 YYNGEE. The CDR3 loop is CASTPEKDPETQYF. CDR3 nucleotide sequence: TGTGCCAGCACCCCAGAGAAGGACCCAGAGACCCAGTACTTC.

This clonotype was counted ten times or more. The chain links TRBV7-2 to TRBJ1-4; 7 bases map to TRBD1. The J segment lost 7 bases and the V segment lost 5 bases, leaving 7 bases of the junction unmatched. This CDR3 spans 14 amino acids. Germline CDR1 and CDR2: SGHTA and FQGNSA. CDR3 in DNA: TGTGCCAGCAGCCTAGACAGGGATACTGAAAAACTGTTTTTT. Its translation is CASSLDRDTEKLFF.

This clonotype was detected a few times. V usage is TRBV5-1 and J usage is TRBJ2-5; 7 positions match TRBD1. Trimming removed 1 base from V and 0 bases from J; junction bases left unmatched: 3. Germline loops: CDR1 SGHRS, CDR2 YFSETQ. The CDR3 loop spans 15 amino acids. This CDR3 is CASSLFGTDQETQYF. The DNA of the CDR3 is TGCGCCAGCAGCTTGTTCGGGACAGACCAAGAGACCCAGTACTTC.